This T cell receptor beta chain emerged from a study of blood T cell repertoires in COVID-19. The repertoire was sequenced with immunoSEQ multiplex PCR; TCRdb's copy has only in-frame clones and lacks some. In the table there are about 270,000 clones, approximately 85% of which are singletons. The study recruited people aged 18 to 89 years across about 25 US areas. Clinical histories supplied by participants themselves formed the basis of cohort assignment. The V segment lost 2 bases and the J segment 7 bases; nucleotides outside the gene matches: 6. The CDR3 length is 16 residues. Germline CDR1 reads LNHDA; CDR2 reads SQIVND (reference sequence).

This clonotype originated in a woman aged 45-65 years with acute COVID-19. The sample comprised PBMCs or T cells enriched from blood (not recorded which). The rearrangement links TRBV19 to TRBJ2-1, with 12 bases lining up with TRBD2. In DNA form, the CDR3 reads TGTGCCAGTAGTATACCAGGACTAGCGGGGATAAATGAGCAGTTCTTC. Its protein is CASSIPGLAGINEQFF.